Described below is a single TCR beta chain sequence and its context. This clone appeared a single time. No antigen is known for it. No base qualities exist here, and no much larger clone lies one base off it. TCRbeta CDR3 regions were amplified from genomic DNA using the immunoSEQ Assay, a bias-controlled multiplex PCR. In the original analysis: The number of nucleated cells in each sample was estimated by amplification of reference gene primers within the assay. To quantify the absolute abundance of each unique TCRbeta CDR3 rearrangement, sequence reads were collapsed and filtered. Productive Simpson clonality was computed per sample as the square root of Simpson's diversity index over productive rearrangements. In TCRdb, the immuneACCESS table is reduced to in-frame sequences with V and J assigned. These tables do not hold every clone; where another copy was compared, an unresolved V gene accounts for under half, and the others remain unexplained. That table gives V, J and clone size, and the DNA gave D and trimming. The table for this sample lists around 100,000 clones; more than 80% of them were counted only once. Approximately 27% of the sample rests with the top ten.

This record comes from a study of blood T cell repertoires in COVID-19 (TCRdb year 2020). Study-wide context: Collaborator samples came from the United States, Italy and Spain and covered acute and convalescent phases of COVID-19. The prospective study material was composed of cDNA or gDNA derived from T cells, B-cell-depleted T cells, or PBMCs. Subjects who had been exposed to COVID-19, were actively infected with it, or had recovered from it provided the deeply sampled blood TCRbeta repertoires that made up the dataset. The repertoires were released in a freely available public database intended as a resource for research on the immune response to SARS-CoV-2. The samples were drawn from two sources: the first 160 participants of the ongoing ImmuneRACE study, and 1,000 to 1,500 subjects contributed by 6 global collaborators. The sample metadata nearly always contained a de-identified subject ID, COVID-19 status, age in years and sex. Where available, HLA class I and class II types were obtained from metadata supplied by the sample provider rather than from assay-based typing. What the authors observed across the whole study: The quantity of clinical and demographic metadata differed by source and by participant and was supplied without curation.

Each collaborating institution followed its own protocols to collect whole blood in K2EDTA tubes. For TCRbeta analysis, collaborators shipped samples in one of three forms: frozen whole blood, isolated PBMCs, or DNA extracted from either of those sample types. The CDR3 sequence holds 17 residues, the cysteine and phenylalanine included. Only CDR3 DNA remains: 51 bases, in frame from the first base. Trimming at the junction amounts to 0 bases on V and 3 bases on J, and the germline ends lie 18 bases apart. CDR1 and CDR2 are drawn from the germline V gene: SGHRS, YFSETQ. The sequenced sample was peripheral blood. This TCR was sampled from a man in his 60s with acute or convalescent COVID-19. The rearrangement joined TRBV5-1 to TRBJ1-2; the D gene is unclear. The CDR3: CASSLEFGFPEDYGYTF. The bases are TGCGCCAGCAGCTTGGAATTCGGTTTCCCCGAAGACTATGGCTACACCTTC.